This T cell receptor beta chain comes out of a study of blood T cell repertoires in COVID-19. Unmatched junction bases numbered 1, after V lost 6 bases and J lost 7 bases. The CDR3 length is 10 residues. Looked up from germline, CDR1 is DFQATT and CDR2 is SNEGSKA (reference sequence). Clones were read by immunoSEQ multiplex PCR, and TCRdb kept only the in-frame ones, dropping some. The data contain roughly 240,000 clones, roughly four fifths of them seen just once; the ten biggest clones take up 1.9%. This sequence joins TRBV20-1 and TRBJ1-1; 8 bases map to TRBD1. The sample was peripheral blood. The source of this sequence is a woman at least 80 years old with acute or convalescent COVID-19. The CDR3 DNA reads TGCAGTGCGGACAGGGTTGAAGCTTTCTTT. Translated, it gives CSADRVEAFF.